This T cell receptor (beta chain) was retrieved from a study of OX40 agonist ivuxolimab in advanced cancers. Study-level information: All patients had ivuxolimab intravenously every 2 weeks at 0.01 to 10 mg/kg.

Assay: immunoSEQ multiplex PCR; the TCRdb copy retains only in-frame clones and omits some. Of fewer than 20,000 clones listed, about four fifths are singletons. The germline V gene encodes CDR1 SQVTM and CDR2 ANQGSEA. The CDR3 totals 17 residues. V was pared by 7 bases and J by 8 bases, with 16 bases of the junction left unmatched. The material sequenced was CD4+ or CD8+ T cells sorted from blood, taken in a trial of the OX40 agonist ivuxolimab. V and J are TRBV29-1 and TRBJ2-1; 14 positions match TRBD2. The origin of this receptor is an adult with an advanced solid tumor such as melanoma, head and neck, liver or kidney cancer. This CDR3 is CSARPLTSGRAFDEQFF. CDR3 DNA: TGCAGCGCCAGACCTCTGACTAGCGGGAGGGCCTTCGATGAGCAGTTCTTC.